The 10 T cell receptor beta chains listed next were all sequenced from one sample in a study of T cell responses to AZD1222 COVID-19 vaccine. This table comes from immunoSEQ multiplex PCR, and its TCRdb copy is limited to in-frame clones, with some not included. The repertoire holds around 58,000 clones, with about 89% as singletons. The input for sequencing was peripheral blood, taken 28 days after the second AZD1222 dose. The receptors were gathered from an adult who received the AZD1222 COVID-19 vaccine.

The J gene is TRBJ2-3, the V gene TRBV3-1 (or the pseudogene TRBV3-2); 11 bases agree with TRBD2. Germline V CDR1 and CDR2: LGHDT, YNNKEL (reference sequence). This CDR3 is 16 amino acids long. V lost 1 base, J lost 2 bases, and 2 bases stayed unmatched. The CDR3 sequence: CASSQGLAGPTDTQYF. In DNA form, the CDR3 reads TGTGCCAGCAGCCAAGGACTAGCGGGACCCACAGATACGCAGTATTTT.

The rearrangement links TRBV29-1 to TRBJ2-3; TRBD1 agrees at 7 bases. Germline V gene sequence: CDR1 SQVTM, CDR2 ANQGSEA. V lost 6 bases to trimming and J lost 4 bases; unmatched junction nucleotides: 10. The CDR3 is made up of 14 amino acids. CDR3 protein: CSVGQPRGPDTQYF. The CDR3 DNA follows: TGCAGCGTAGGACAGCCGAGGGGGCCAGATACGCAGTATTTT.

The chain has TRBV21-1 and TRBJ2-2; the D segment call TRBD1 is taken from the table without a DNA check. TRBV21-1 is a pseudogene segment. The CDR3 consists of 16 residues. In DNA, the CDR3 is TGTGCCAGCAGCAAAGGTAACAAAAAACCCCCCGGGGAGCTGTTTTTT. It encodes CASSKGNKKPPGELFF.

Regarding this clone: One end of the junction is discordant with germline, which a read error may explain. The V and J genes are TRBV5-4 and TRBJ2-4; 9 nucleotides align to TRBD1. The CDR3 covers 13 residues. The germline CDR1 and CDR2 sequences are SGHNT and YYREEE (reference sequence). The CDR3 protein is CASSGETGGALDF. As DNA, the CDR3 is TGTGCCAGCAGCGGGGAGACAGGGGGGGCCCTAGACTTC.

The chain is built from TRBV7-3 and TRBJ2-7; a possible D gene is TRBD2 (6 bases). Trimming cost V 5 bases and J 3 bases, with 14 bases left between them. Germline lookup yields CDR1 SGHTA and CDR2 FQGTGA. This CDR3 has 14 residues. The CDR3 here is CASSPSGRDYEQYF. The CDR3 DNA reads TGTGCCAGCAGCCCAAGCGGGCGGGACTACGAGCAGTACTTC. Combining the CDR3 with reference TRBV7-3 and TRBJ2-7 gives the whole variable domain GAGVSQTPSNKVTEKGKYVELRCDPISGHTALYWYRQSLGQGPEFLIYFQGTGAADDSGLPNDRFFAVRPEGSVSTLKIQRTERGDSAVYLCASSPSGRDYEQYFGPGTRLTVT.

CDR3 amino acids: CASSHHPYQGGETQYF. CDR3 nucleotide sequence: TGCGCCAGCAGCCACCACCCTTACCAGGGAGGAGAGACCCAGTACTTC. The rearrangement uses TRBV4-3 and TRBJ2-5, with D maybe TRBD2 (6 bases). The germline V and J ends were trimmed by 3 bases and 4 bases, with 18 bases remaining between them. This CDR3 comprises 16 residues. From germline, CDR1 is LGHNA and CDR2 YSLEER.

This rearrangement joins TRBV7-2 to TRBJ2-3; D assignment may be TRBD1 or TRBD2 (5 bases each). Germline assignment: CDR1 SGHTA and CDR2 FQGNSA. V dropped 1 base and J dropped 5 bases, with 16 bases sitting between them. This CDR3 has 16 residues. The CDR3 DNA sequence: TGTGCCAGCAGCTTAGTCGGTAGGGGTCGGGGAGATACGCAGTATTTT. It yields the protein CASSLVGRGRGDTQYF. The whole variable domain, filled in from reference TRBV7-2 and TRBJ2-3, reads GAGVSQSPSNKVTEKGKDVELRCDPISGHTALYWYRQSLGQGLEFLIYFQGNSAPDKSGLPSDRFSAERTGGSVSTLTIQRTQQEDSAVYLCASSLVGRGRGDTQYFGPGTRLTVL.

This clone was found a few times. This rearrangement joins TRBV11-1 to TRBJ1-1, with a weak D call TRBD1 (6 bases). The CDR3 totals 16 residues. Germline V CDR1 and CDR2: SGHAT, FQDESV (reference sequence). Trimming stripped 5 bases from V and 4 bases from J, with 20 bases between. Written as DNA, the CDR3 is TGTGCCAGCAGCCCAGGGGTTTCGGGGGCCCGCACTGAAGCTTTCTTT. Encoded protein: CASSPGVSGARTEAFF.

The table lists this clone with a count of one. This chain uses TRBV18 with TRBJ2-7, with TRBD2 matching 11 bases. The CDR3 loop spans 16 amino acids. CDR1 is KGHSH and CDR2 is LQKENI in the germline V gene. V dropped 3 bases and J dropped 6; count of bases not matched to a gene: 10. The DNA of the CDR3 is TGTGCCAGCTCACCTCAGCCTACTAGCGGGAGAGGCGAGCAGTACTTC. Translating gives CASSPQPTSGRGEQYF.

This rearrangement joins TRBV29-1 to TRBJ2-2, with D hard to call. The germline CDR1 and CDR2 sequences are SQVTM and ANQGSEA. The CDR3 runs 13 residues. V lost 5 bases, J lost 3 bases, and 10 bases lay in between. This CDR3 reads CSVRSTYTGELFF. The CDR3 coding sequence is TGCAGCGTTCGGTCTACCTACACCGGGGAGCTGTTTTTT.